Below are 4 T cell receptor beta chains sequenced from a single sample in a study of PD-L1 blockade in urothelial cancer. Specified time point: pretreatment peripheral blood. Some clones are missing from TCRdb's copy, which holds only in-frame ones; the method was immunoSEQ multiplex PCR. The table lists tens of thousands of clones, 75% to 90% of them singletons, with around 1.6% in the top ten. Sequencing used PBMCs, obtained around atezolizumab (anti-PD-L1) treatment. These receptors were taken from a man aged 65 to 85 with urothelial cancer.

This chain joins TRBV29-1 and TRBJ1-3; D unresolved. Between the trimmed V and J ends, which lost 4 bases and 4 bases, there was a span of 11 bases. Germline-derived CDR1 and CDR2 are SQVTM and ANQGSEA. The CDR3 covers 13 residues. This CDR3 reads CSVGSVQGNTIYF. The CDR3 nucleotides are TGCAGCGTTGGGTCAGTTCAAGGAAACACCATATATTTT.

The V and J genes are TRBV7-2 and TRBJ2-7; D is possibly TRBD2 (6 bases). In germline, CDR1 is SGHTA, CDR2 FQGNSA. The CDR3 is 16 amino acids. Between the trimmed V and J ends, which lost 0 bases and 6 bases, there was a span of 18 bases. CDR3 nucleotide sequence: TGTGCCAGCAGCTTAGCGGCTGGGGAGGTAGCCTCCGAGCAGTACTTC. Its translation: CASSLAAGEVASEQYF.

J is TRBJ1-1 and V is TRBV11-2; no definite D call. The CDR3 loop spans 14 amino acids. CDR1 SGHAT and CDR2 FQNNGV come from the germline V gene. V was shortened by 4 bases and J by 4 bases, with 13 bases between the two germline ends. The CDR3 DNA follows: TGTGCCAGCAGCTCAAGCCCTAGGATCACTGAAGCTTTCTTT. It translates to CASSSSPRITEAFF.

This clone has ten or more counts. The sample contains more than one DNA sequence encoding this CDR3. The J gene is TRBJ1-2, the V gene TRBV28; D is unresolved. This CDR3 spans 13 amino acids. The germline V and J ends were trimmed by 2 bases and 4 bases, with 8 bases remaining between them. Germline lookup yields CDR1 MDHEN and CDR2 SYDVKM. The CDR3: CASSLGQVYGYTF. CDR3 coding DNA: TGTGCCAGCAGTTTAGGGCAGGTCTATGGCTACACCTTC.